The 26 T cell receptor beta chains listed next were all sequenced from one sample in a study of cytomegalovirus exposure and HLA in healthy donors. 60 Vbeta and 13 Jbeta primers were used in PCR. Data came from immunoSEQ multiplex PCR; TCRdb stores just in-frame clones and leaves some out. Of some 150,000 clones listed, 60% to 85% were seen once; the top ten hold approximately 6.3%. Input material: PBMCs. These receptors were collected from a woman between 40 and 55 years old in good health and CMV-seropositive.

The chain combines TRBV19 with TRBJ1-3; D gene ambiguous. V was clipped by 3 bases and J by 0 bases, with 9 bases between them. The CDR3 covers 15 residues. Germline V CDR1 and CDR2: LNHDA, SQIVND (reference sequence). The CDR3 bases are TGTGCCAGTAGTATTCTCCGGAGCTCTGGAAACACCATATATTTT. As protein: CASSILRSSGNTIYF.

The CDR3 DNA sequence: TGTGCCAGCAGTATAAACAGGGGTGCGACAGATACGCAGTATTTT. Protein sequence: CASSINRGATDTQYF. The chain carries TRBV4-2 and TRBJ2-3, with TRBD1 matching over 7 bases. The germline CDR1 and CDR2 sequences are LGHNA and YNFKEQ. After removal of 6 bases from V and 3 bases from J, the junction contained 9 bases not matched to a gene. CDR3 length equals 15 residues.

The gene calls are TRBV2 and TRBJ1-2; 9 bases fit TRBD1. V shed 5 bases and J 4 bases; nucleotides not matched to a gene: 11. Looked up from germline, CDR1 is SNHLY and CDR2 is FYNNEI. The CDR3 has 16 residues. The CDR3 sequence is CASSHRTGVISYGYTF. The CDR3 coding sequence is TGTGCCAGCAGTCACCGGACAGGGGTCATTAGCTATGGCTACACCTTC.

V and J are TRBV19 and TRBJ1-2; D perhaps matches TRBD1 (6 bases). The CDR3 is 15 residues long. The germline V and J ends were trimmed by 9 bases and 8 bases, with 25 bases remaining between them. Germline V gives CDR1 LNHDA, CDR2 SQIVND (reference sequence). CDR3 sequence reads: CARGPSGQGRSGYTF. CDR3 nucleotide sequence: TGTGCCAGGGGACCCTCGGGGCAGGGGCGAAGCGGCTACACCTTC.

The chain uses TRBV9 and TRBJ2-1, with a tentative D call TRBD2 (5 bases). The CDR3 sequence is 18 residues long. The V end was cut by 3 bases, the J end by 5 bases, with 24 bases between. The V gene's germline CDR1 is SGDLS and CDR2 YYNGEE. This CDR3 reads CASSGRGNFGPWNNEQFF. The CDR3 DNA follows: TGTGCCAGCAGCGGCCGAGGGAATTTTGGCCCCTGGAACAATGAGCAGTTCTTC.

This chain uses TRBV27 with TRBJ2-3; D ambiguous. This CDR3 is 13 amino acids long. Germline V CDR1 and CDR2: MNHEY, SMNVEV (reference sequence). V lost 3 bases, J lost 4 bases, and 8 bases lay in between. The CDR3 nucleotides read TGTGCCAGCAGTTTCGCTACGGCAGATACGCAGTATTTT. This encodes CASSFATADTQYF.

The sample holds a few counts of this clone. The chain is built from TRBV6-1 and TRBJ1-2, with 8 bases that match TRBD1. The CDR3 is 14 residues long. V trimming: 5 bases; J trimming: 0 bases; junction bases outside the gene matches: 2. Germline loops: CDR1 MNHNS, CDR2 SASEGT. CDR3 region: CASSTGGTNYGYTF. Here the CDR3 DNA reads TGTGCCAGCAGTACAGGGGGGACTAACTATGGCTACACCTTC.

The chain links TRBV28 to TRBJ2-2, with TRBD2 identical over 7 bases. This CDR3 region has 15 residues. CDR1 is MDHEN and CDR2 is SYDVKM in the germline V gene. V shed 6 bases, J shed 0 bases, and the junction held 4 bases outside the gene matches. CDR3 sequence: CASRPGGANTGELFF. The DNA of the CDR3 is TGTGCCAGCAGACCGGGAGGAGCGAACACCGGGGAGCTGTTTTTT.

The V call is TRBV6-5, the J call TRBJ1-5; TRBD1 is a possible D gene (6 bases). From germline, CDR1 is MNHEY and CDR2 SVGAGI. The V gene lost 5 bases and the J gene lost 7 bases, with 12 bases spanning the gap. The CDR3 loop spans 13 amino acids. The CDR3: CASSEAGGQPQHF. The CDR3 DNA is TGTGCCAGCAGTGAAGCGGGGGGCCAGCCCCAGCATTTT.

V gene TRBV18 combines with J gene TRBJ2-7; D remains ambiguous. Germline V gene data show CDR1 as KGHSH and CDR2 as LQKENI. This CDR3 comprises 13 residues. V lost 3 bases to trimming and J lost 3 bases, with 9 bases between them. CDR3 in amino acids: CASSPVQNYEQYF. As DNA, the CDR3 is TGTGCCAGCTCACCGGTGCAGAACTACGAGCAGTACTTC.

This sequence joins TRBV28 and TRBJ1-2; D is perhaps TRBD1 (6 bases). The CDR3 totals 17 residues. Germline loops: CDR1 MDHEN, CDR2 SYDVKM. V was trimmed by 3 bases and J by 2 bases, leaving 19 bases between them. CDR3 in amino acids: CASSFYSWAGANYGYTF. The CDR3 nucleotides are TGTGCCAGCAGTTTTTATTCCTGGGCAGGGGCGAACTATGGCTACACCTTC.

This clone occurred a few times. V and J are TRBV7-2 and TRBJ2-3; TRBD2 is a possible D gene (6 bases). V lost 1 base, J lost 2 bases, and 10 bases lay in between. Per the germline V gene, CDR1 is SGHTA and CDR2 is FQGNSA. The length of the CDR3 is 15 residues. For the CDR3, the DNA is TGTGCCAGCAGCTTAGTCGGAGGGAACACAGATACGCAGTATTTT. This codes for CASSLVGGNTDTQYF.

V usage is TRBV2 and J usage is TRBJ1-2, with D uncertain. Per germline, CDR1 SNHLY and CDR2 FYNNEI. The length of the CDR3 is 14 residues. Trimming shortened V by 6 bases and J by 14 bases, and 25 bases separated the two germline ends. CDR3 in amino acids: CASRVGGSPRGGTF. CDR3 sequence (DNA): TGTGCCAGCAGGGTTGGCGGGTCTCCTCGGGGTGGAACCTTC.

A note on this clone: Other DNA sequences in the sample encode the same CDR3. The chain carries TRBV6-6 and TRBJ2-7, with 8 bases that match TRBD1. This CDR3 spans 14 amino acids. Trimming cost V 0 bases and J 3 bases; bases outside gene matches: 1. Germline lookup yields CDR1 MNHNY and CDR2 SVGAGI (reference sequence). CDR3 region: CASSYSQGVYEQYF. In DNA form, the CDR3 reads TGTGCCAGCAGTTACTCACAGGGGGTCTACGAGCAGTACTTC.

The chain combines TRBV25-1 with TRBJ1-3; the D gene is possibly TRBD1 (5 bases). The germline V gene has CDR1 MGHDK and CDR2 SYGVNS. V was shortened by 9 bases and J by 2 bases, with 14 bases between the two germline ends. The CDR3 length is 14 residues. The CDR3 DNA follows: TGTGCCAGTTCCAGACCAGGGACTGGAAACACCATATATTTT. It is translated as CASSRPGTGNTIYF.

This clone is a singleton in its sample. The chain recombines TRBV15 with TRBJ2-7; TRBD1 matches at 8 bases. In germline, CDR1 is LNHNV, CDR2 YYDKDF (reference sequence). Trimming cost V 0 bases and J 2 bases; bases outside gene matches: 3. The CDR3 contains 15 residues. CDR3 region: CATSRDRGLAYEQYF. CDR3 nucleotides: TGTGCCACCAGCAGAGACAGGGGGCTCGCCTACGAGCAGTACTTC.

This CDR3 is CASSSTRNLGNTIYF. In DNA form, the CDR3 reads TGTGCCAGCAGCTCAACTAGAAACCTTGGAAACACCATATATTTT. The V gene is TRBV7-9, the J gene TRBJ1-3; D gene uncertain. The germline V and J ends were trimmed by 4 bases and 3 bases, with 13 bases remaining between them. Per germline, CDR1 SEHNR and CDR2 FQNEAQ (reference sequence). This CDR3 is built from 15 residues.

The chain uses TRBV5-1 and TRBJ2-1; D is possibly TRBD2 (7 bases). Germline CDR1 is SGHRS and CDR2 is YFSETQ. V lost 4 bases and J 2 bases, leaving 13 bases between the germline ends. The CDR3 contains 15 residues. The CDR3 DNA sequence: TGCGCCAGCAGCACGGGCGGGGGCCCCTACAATGAGCAGTTCTTC. This codes for CASSTGGGPYNEQFF.

The chain links TRBV27 to TRBJ2-1, with 12 bases that match TRBD2. Germline lookup yields CDR1 MNHEY and CDR2 SMNVEV (reference sequence). The CDR3 length is 15 residues. V dropped 4 bases and J dropped 6; count of bases not matched to a gene: 4. CDR3 DNA: TGTGCCAGCAGTTCAAGACTAGCGGGGGCCAATGAGCAGTTCTTC. Translation gives CASSSRLAGANEQFF.

The rearrangement links TRBV18 to TRBJ1-2; D is unclear. Germline values: CDR1 KGHSH, CDR2 LQKENI. V lost 1 base, J lost 8 bases, and 14 bases lay in between. The CDR3 is 14 residues long. The CDR3 DNA reads TGTGCCAGCTCACCACTGGCAGGTTATTACGGCTACACCTTC. Encoded protein: CASSPLAGYYGYTF. Looking up the rest from reference TRBV18 and TRBJ1-2 gives the full variable domain: NAGVMQNPRHLVRRRGQEARLRCSPMKGHSHVYWYRQLPEEGLKFMVYLQKENIIDESGMPKERFSAEFPKEGPSILRIQQVVRGDSAAYFCASSPLAGYYGYTFGSGTRLTVV.

The chain employs TRBV6-6 and TRBJ1-5; D call uncertain. Per germline, CDR1 MNHNY and CDR2 SVGAGI (reference sequence). CDR3 length: 14 residues. Deletions cut 0 bases from V and 9 bases from J, with 12 bases between. The CDR3 spells CASSYSALTGPQHF. In DNA form, the CDR3 reads TGTGCCAGCAGTTACTCAGCCCTCACGGGGCCCCAGCATTTT.

The chain joins TRBV29-1 to TRBJ1-2; D unclear. The CDR3 is made up of 14 amino acids. The ends were cut back, 5 bases at V and 2 bases at J, with 15 bases in the middle. Germline V gene sequence: CDR1 SQVTM, CDR2 ANQGSEA. The chain's CDR3 is CSVLEVRENYGYTF. The CDR3 region has the DNA TGCAGCGTTCTCGAGGTTCGGGAGAACTATGGCTACACCTTC.

The gene calls are TRBV4-1 and TRBJ2-1; 10 nucleotides agree with TRBD2. In germline, CDR1 is MGHRA, CDR2 YSYEKL. The CDR3 spans 14 residues. Unmatched junction bases numbered 4, after V lost 5 bases and J lost 6 bases. CDR3: CASSIAGGFNEQFF. DNA for the CDR3: TGCGCCAGCAGCATAGCGGGGGGATTCAATGAGCAGTTCTTC.

The chain combines TRBV5-6 with TRBJ1-6; TRBD1 is a possible D gene (6 bases). V was clipped by 0 bases and J by 7 bases, with 11 bases between them. Germline V CDR1 and CDR2: SGHDT, YYEEEE. There are 15 residues in the CDR3. The CDR3 sequence is CASSLGIDRNSPLHF. The DNA of the CDR3 is TGTGCCAGCAGCTTGGGGATTGACAGGAATTCACCCCTCCACTTT.

The chain links TRBV2 to TRBJ2-4, with D possibly being TRBD1 (5 bases). From germline, CDR1 is SNHLY and CDR2 FYNNEI. The length of the CDR3 is 15 residues. V was clipped by 5 bases and J by 2 bases, with 13 bases between them. The CDR3 is CASSRRDSSKNIQYF. CDR3 bases: TGTGCCAGCAGTCGACGTGACAGCTCCAAAAACATTCAGTACTTC.

V usage is TRBV28 and J usage is TRBJ1-1, with D maybe TRBD1 (6 bases). Germline-derived CDR1 and CDR2 are MDHEN and SYDVKM. Trimming cost V 4 bases and J 3 bases, with 9 bases left between them. The length of the CDR3 is 13 residues. CDR3 amino acids: CASSSPGDTEAFF. CDR3 in DNA: TGTGCCAGCAGTTCCCCAGGGGACACTGAAGCTTTCTTT.